Each of the 15 T cell receptor beta chains below was sequenced from the same sample in a study of CD8 T cells in Susac syndrome. RNA amounts of about 0.5 to 1 ug underwent reverse transcription with random hexamers. TCRdb used MiXCR to reprocess the immunoSEQ multiplex PCR reads, holding one entry per CDR3 protein. In the table there are around 110,000 distinct CDR3 sequences, roughly 94% of which are singletons. Sequencing was carried out using CD8+ T cells from PBMCs. The receptors stem from a human donor with Susac syndrome.

This clonotype appeared once. The chain carries TRBV12-3 or TRBV12-4 and TRBJ1-1, with D possibly being TRBD1 (5 bases). The germline V and J ends were trimmed by 7 bases and 4 bases, with 16 bases remaining between them. This CDR3 region has 14 residues. Written as DNA, the CDR3 is TGTGCCAGCACCCTCACCTCCCAGGGCACTGAAGCTTTCTTT. Translating gives CASTLTSQGTEAFF.

The CDR3 reads CASSADISQETQYF. The CDR3 DNA follows: TGTGCCAGCAGCGCTGACATATCCCAAGAGACCCAGTACTTC. The V call is TRBV9, the J call TRBJ2-5, with D unresolved. Germline V gene lookup returns CDR1 SGDLS and CDR2 YYNGEE. Trimming stripped 3 bases from V and 1 base from J, with 10 bases between. The CDR3 runs to 14 residues.

CDR3 DNA: TGTGCCAGCAGCAAAGAATGGGGGAGTGAGCACAATGAGCAGTTCTTC. Its protein product is CASSKEWGSEHNEQFF. J is TRBJ2-1 and V is TRBV21-1; the table's D call TRBD1 went unverified against the DNA. TRBV21-1 is recorded as a pseudogene. The CDR3 spans 16 residues.

The chain has TRBV2 and TRBJ1-2; possible D gene TRBD1, 6 bases. Germline CDR1 and CDR2: SNHLY and FYNNEI. The CDR3 contains 15 residues. Trimming stripped 10 bases from V and 2 bases from J, with 20 bases between. CDR3 bases: TGTGCCACTACGCCGGGACACACGGGAAACTATGGCTACACCTTC. Its protein is CATTPGHTGNYGYTF.

The chain has TRBV29-1 and TRBJ2-1, with D maybe TRBD1 (5 bases). Trimming removed 6 bases at V and 8 bases at J, with 17 bases between. The germline gives CDR1 SQVTM, CDR2 ANQGSEA. The CDR3 totals 13 residues. The CDR3 DNA follows: TGCAGCGTGCTCGTGTCCGGACACCATGAGCAGTTCTTC. This translates into CSVLVSGHHEQFF.

The chain links TRBV12-3 or TRBV12-4 to TRBJ2-1, with D perhaps being TRBD1 or TRBD2 (5 bases each). The CDR3 length is 14 residues. V dropped 5 bases and J dropped 9 bases, with 17 bases sitting between them. The CDR3 bases are TGTGCCAGCAGTCGACCGACAACGGGGCTTGAGCAGTTCTTC. It codes for CASSRPTTGLEQFF.

The rearrangement joins TRBV7-6 to TRBJ2-7; the match to TRBD2 covers 8 bases. V lost 4 bases to trimming and J lost 2 bases; unmatched junction nucleotides: 10. This CDR3 spans 16 amino acids. From germline, CDR1 is SGHVS and CDR2 FNYEAQ. CDR3 sequence (DNA): TGTGCCAGCAGCTCACAAGTTCGGGGGGGGGCCTACGAGCAGTACTTC. Residues: CASSSQVRGGAYEQYF.

The rearrangement uses TRBV6-4 and TRBJ1-1; maybe TRBD1 (5 bases). Trimming removed 10 bases from V and 4 bases from J, with 19 bases in between. The CDR3 is 14 amino acids. CDR1 MRHNA and CDR2 SNTAGT come from the germline V gene. The CDR3 spells CATGGWGVGTEAFF. For the CDR3, the DNA is TGTGCCACCGGGGGATGGGGGGTCGGCACTGAAGCTTTCTTT.

The J gene is TRBJ2-1, the V gene TRBV9, with TRBD2 identical over 13 bases. Trimming removed 3 bases from V and 8 bases from J; junction bases left unmatched: 8. The germline V gene encodes CDR1 SGDLS and CDR2 YYNGEE. The CDR3 extends over 16 amino acids. Here the CDR3 DNA reads TGTGCCAGCAGCGCCACTAGCGGGGGGGCCTTTTATGAGCAGTTCTTC. The encoded protein is CASSATSGGAFYEQFF.

The V gene is TRBV5-6, the J gene TRBJ2-2; maybe TRBD2 (6 bases). This CDR3 region has 15 residues. With 2 bases removed from V and 2 bases from J, the gap between germline ends came to 10 bases. The germline V gene has CDR1 SGHDT and CDR2 YYEEEE. The CDR3 DNA sequence: TGTGCCAGCAGCTTCGCGGGACCAAACACCGGGGAGCTGTTTTTT. Its translation is CASSFAGPNTGELFF.

The genes are TRBV6-5 and TRBJ2-5, with 9 bases identical to TRBD2. Trimming took 10 bases from V and 5 from J; bases not matched to a gene: 11. The CDR3 consists of 14 residues. CDR1 and CDR2 from the germline V gene are MNHEY and SVGAGI. The CDR3 sequence is CAIGRRGGGETQYF. The CDR3 DNA reads as TGTGCCATCGGCAGGCGGGGGGGCGGCGAGACCCAGTACTTC.

The chain links TRBV29-1 to TRBJ2-2; weak D call: TRBD2 (6 bases). CDR3 length: 11 amino acids. Deletions cut 4 bases from V and 6 bases from J, with 6 bases between. CDR1 SQVTM and CDR2 ANQGSEA come from the germline V gene. CDR3 sequence (DNA): TGCAGCGTTGGGGAGGCCGGGGAGCTGTTTTTT. It codes for CSVGEAGELFF.

The chain uses TRBV27 and TRBJ1-5; a weak D match, TRBD1 (5 bases). The CDR3 contains 15 residues. V was cut by 5 bases and J by 7 bases, with 18 bases left in between. The V gene's germline CDR1 is MNHEY and CDR2 SMNVEV (reference sequence). In DNA, the CDR3 is TGTGCCAGCAGTCCCCGAAGGGGCGCTGTCCAGCCCCAGCATTTT. Translating gives CASSPRRGAVQPQHF.

The rearrangement links TRBV4-2 to TRBJ2-2; D is ambiguous. The CDR3 length is 13 residues. The germline V gene encodes CDR1 LGHNA and CDR2 YNFKEQ. With 4 bases removed from V and 5 bases from J, the gap between germline ends came to 8 bases. Here the CDR3 reads CASSRRTTGELFF. CDR3 coding DNA: TGTGCCAGCAGCCGCCGTACTACCGGGGAGCTGTTTTTT.

The chain employs TRBV4-3 and TRBJ2-3; D is uncertain. The length of the CDR3 is 16 residues. Trimming shortened V by 5 bases and J by 1 base, and 16 bases separated the two germline ends. Per germline, CDR1 LGHNA and CDR2 YSLEER. The CDR3 is CASSFGLAVRTDTQYF. In DNA form, the CDR3 reads TGCGCCAGCAGCTTTGGGCTGGCGGTTCGCACAGATACGCAGTATTTT.